The source of this TCR beta chain is a study of blood T cell repertoires in COVID-19. The assay was immunoSEQ multiplex PCR, and TCRdb's table has in-frame clones only and misses some. In the table there are 75,000 or so clones, roughly 80% of which are singletons. CDR3 length: 17 residues. V lost 4 bases to trimming and J lost 2 bases; unmatched junction nucleotides: 4. Germline lookup yields CDR1 SGHRS and CDR2 YFSETQ. This receptor was taken from a man in his 60s with active or convalescent COVID-19. The chain carries TRBV5-1 and TRBJ2-6; 12 bases are shared with TRBD1. The sequenced sample was peripheral blood. CDR3 sequence: CASSEGDRGPGANVLTF. The CDR3 region has the DNA TGCGCCAGCAGCGAAGGGGACAGGGGGCCTGGGGCCAACGTCCTGACTTTC. Based on the CDR3 plus reference TRBV5-1 and TRBJ2-6, the full variable domain is KAGVTQTPRYLIKTRGQQVTLSCSPISGHRSVSWYQQTPGQGLQFLFEYFSETQRNKGNFPGRFSGRQFSNSRSEMNVSTLELGDSALYLCASSEGDRGPGANVLTFGAGSRLTVL.